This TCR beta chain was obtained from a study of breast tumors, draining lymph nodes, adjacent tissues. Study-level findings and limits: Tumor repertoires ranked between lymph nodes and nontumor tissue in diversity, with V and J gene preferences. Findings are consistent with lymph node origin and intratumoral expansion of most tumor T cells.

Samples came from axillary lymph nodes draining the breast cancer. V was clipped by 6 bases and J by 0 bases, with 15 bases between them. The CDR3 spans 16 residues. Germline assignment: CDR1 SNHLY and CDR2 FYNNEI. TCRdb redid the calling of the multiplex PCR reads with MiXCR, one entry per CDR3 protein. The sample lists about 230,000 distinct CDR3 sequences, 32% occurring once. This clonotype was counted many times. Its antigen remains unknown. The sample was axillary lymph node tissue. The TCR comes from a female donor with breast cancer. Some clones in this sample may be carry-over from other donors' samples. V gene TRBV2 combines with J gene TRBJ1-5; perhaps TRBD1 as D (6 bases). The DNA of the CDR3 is TGTGCCAGCAGCGAAATGGGCAGGGGTAGCAATCAGCCCCAGCATTTT. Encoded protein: CASSEMGRGSNQPQHF. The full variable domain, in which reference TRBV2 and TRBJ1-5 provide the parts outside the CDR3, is EPEVTQTPSHQVTQMGQEVILRCVPISNHLYFYWYRQILGQKVEFLVSFYNNEISEKSEIFDDQFSVERPDGSNFTLKIRSTKLEDSAMYFCASSEMGRGSNQPQHFGDGTRLSIL.